This T cell receptor (beta chain) originates from a study of cytomegalovirus exposure and HLA in healthy donors. Overall study: Caucasian-associated ancestry cluster membership applied to under 85% of around 400 genotyped donors.

Germline-derived CDR1 and CDR2 are LNHDA and SQIVND (reference sequence). The CDR3 contains 16 residues. The V end was cut by 6 bases, the J end by 0 bases, with 17 bases between. This clone was picked up one time. The antigen is not known. Study-level results: Accounts indicate the classifier identified cytomegalovirus status with strong specificity and sensitivity. What a later analysis showed was that several of the most significant clusters appeared linked to common viral pathogens. The availability of immune exposure information extended only to CMV serostatus.

PCR primers comprised 60 Vbeta and 13 Jbeta primers. Measured with immunoSEQ multiplex PCR; TCRdb has only the in-frame clones, and not every one. Among 170,000 or so clones, approximately 80% were seen once, and the ten largest hold 4% to 6%. This clonotype originated in a man aged 18 to 30 in good health and CMV-seronegative. The chain employs TRBV19 and TRBJ1-1; tentative D call: TRBD1 (6 bases). Sequenced material: PBMCs. CDR3 sequence: CASRIFSQGMNTEAFF. CDR3 coding DNA: TGTGCCAGTAGGATCTTTTCGCAGGGGATGAACACTGAAGCTTTCTTT.